These T cell receptor beta chains were read from a single sample in a study of beta chain features in type 1 diabetes. The repertoire was sequenced with immunoSEQ multiplex PCR; TCRdb's copy has only in-frame clones and lacks some. The table shows over 500,000 clones, with around a sixth occurring only once. The material sequenced was naive CD4+ T cells from blood. These receptors originate from a man aged 18-30 years in good health. The CDR3 runs from the conserved cysteine through the conserved F or W. A D gene is named only where the DNA matches it firmly. Some rows have no size entry. The others give once, few or many, or a class for an expanded clone.

D	V	size	J	CDR3	DNA
NA	TRBV29-1	few	TRBJ2-1	CSVARGYNEQFF	TGCAGCGTCGCTCGCGGTTACAATGAGCAGTTCTTC
NA	TRBV9	few	TRBJ2-2	CASSVASRQGATGELFF	TGTGCCAGCAGCGTAGCCAGTCGTCAGGGTGCGACCGGGGAGCTGTTTTTT
TRBD2	TRBV15	few	TRBJ2-1	CATTPTSGRTHNEQFF	TGTGCCACCACCCCGACTAGCGGGAGGACTCACAATGAGCAGTTCTTC
NA	TRBV18	NA	TRBJ1-5	CASSPQGNQPQHF	TGTGCCAGCTCACCCCAGGGCAATCAGCCCCAGCATTTT
TRBD1	TRBV29-1	NA	TRBJ1-2	CSVAGGTNYGYTF	TGCAGCGTTGCAGGGGGAACTAACTATGGCTACACCTTC
NA	TRBV7-3	NA	TRBJ1-4	CASSLGGAPSGNEF	TGTGCCAGCAGCTTGGGCGGGGCACCCAGTGGAAATGAGTTT
NA	TRBV7-8	NA	TRBJ2-2	CASSLTDGTGELFF	TGTGCCAGCAGCTTGACAGATGGCACCGGGGAGCTGTTTTTT
NA	TRBV7-9	few	TRBJ2-1	CASSRVWAGGIEQFF	TGTGCCAGCAGCCGGGTCTGGGCGGGCGGGATTGAGCAGTTCTTC
NA	TRBV29-1	few	TRBJ1-1	CSVVGHKLEAFF	TGCAGCGTTGTGGGACACAAGCTTGAAGCTTTCTTT
TRBD1	TRBV6-9	few	TRBJ1-6	CASRSGTGSSPLHF	TGTGCCAGCAGATCCGGGACAGGGTCTTCACCCCTCCACTTT
NA	TRBV7-9	few	TRBJ2-3	CASTDNTGSTDTQYF	TGTGCCAGCACCGATAACACAGGGAGCACAGATACGCAGTATTTT
NA	TRBV2	few	TRBJ2-7	CVKKDPGQSYEQYF	TGTGTCAAAAAAGATCCCGGACAGTCCTACGAGCAGTACTTC
NA	TRBV7-2	NA	TRBJ1-2	CASSQAGRLTGYTF	TGTGCCAGCAGCCAGGCTGGTCGCCTAACTGGCTACACCTTC
TRBD1	TRBV19	few	TRBJ2-1	CASIPNGQGSYNEQFF	TGTGCCAGTATCCCCAACGGACAGGGCTCCTACAATGAGCAGTTCTTC
NA	TRBV7-3	few	TRBJ1-1	CASRNREEGTAFF	TGTGCCAGCAGAAACCGGGAGGAGGGTACAGCTTTCTTT
TRBD1	TRBV7-9	many	TRBJ2-3	CASTLTGGGTDTQYF	TGTGCCAGCACCCTGACAGGGGGCGGCACAGATACGCAGTATTTT
NA	TRBV13	NA	TRBJ2-3	CASSLRAVGRTDTQYF	TGTGCCAGCAGCTTGAGGGCCGTAGGTCGAACAGATACGCAGTATTTT
NA	TRBV28	once	TRBJ2-5	CASKHRAIKTQYF	TGTGCCAGTAAACACAGGGCGATAAAGACCCAGTACTTC
NA	TRBV19	NA	TRBJ2-7	CASTPSRGVGYEQYF	TGTGCCAGTACTCCCTCCAGGGGAGTGGGCTACGAGCAGTACTTC
NA	TRBV5-1	NA	TRBJ2-6	CASSFLNSGANVLTF	TGCGCCAGCAGCTTTCTCAACTCTGGGGCCAACGTCCTGACTTTC
TRBD2	TRBV7-3	NA	TRBJ2-3	CASSLTSGGRVTQYF	TGTGCCAGCAGCTTGACTAGCGGGGGCCGCGTTACGCAGTATTTT
TRBD1	TRBV15	NA	TRBJ2-7	CATSRVPGQGDFYEQYF	TGTGCCACCAGCAGGGTACCGGGACAGGGAGACTTCTACGAGCAGTACTTC
NA	TRBV4-3	few	TRBJ2-5	CASSAGARETQYF	TGCGCCAGCAGCGCAGGGGCCCGAGAGACCCAGTACTTC
NA	TRBV29-1	NA	TRBJ2-5	CSVEGRGYGTQYF	TGCAGCGTTGAAGGTCGAGGGTATGGGACCCAGTACTTC
TRBD1	TRBV13	NA	TRBJ2-1	CASSSDRLSYNEQFF	TGTGCCAGCAGCTCGGACAGGCTATCCTACAATGAGCAGTTCTTC
NA	TRBV29-1	NA	TRBJ2-5	CSVAQETQYF	TGCAGCGTTGCACAAGAGACCCAGTACTTC
NA	TRBV28	few	TRBJ2-5	CASNPGTVKETQYF	TGTGCCAGCAATCCCGGGACGGTTAAAGAGACCCAGTACTTC
NA	TRBV28	NA	TRBJ1-1	CASIGWRNTEAFF	TGTGCCAGTATTGGATGGAGGAACACTGAAGCTTTCTTT
TRBD1	TRBV7-2	NA	TRBJ1-2	CASSSPGQGAPLYGYTF	TGTGCCAGCAGCTCTCCGGGACAGGGGGCACCTCTCTATGGCTACACCTTC
NA	TRBV28	few	TRBJ1-2	CASTPGALYGYTF	TGTGCCAGCACCCCTGGGGCACTGTATGGTTACACCTTC
NA	TRBV19	NA	TRBJ1-5	CASSPGWAGVVQPQHF	TGTGCCAGTAGTCCCGGATGGGCAGGGGTAGTGCAGCCCCAGCATTTT
NA	TRBV9	NA	TRBJ1-2	CASSVVERARVDGYTF	TGTGCCAGCAGCGTAGTCGAACGGGCCAGGGTCGATGGCTACACCTTC
NA	TRBV7-2	NA	TRBJ2-5	CASSRGQWRETQYF	TGTGCCAGCAGCCGTGGACAGTGGCGAGAGACCCAGTACTTC
NA	TRBV9	few	TRBJ2-1	CASSPQVIGEQFF	TGTGCCAGCAGCCCACAGGTGATTGGTGAGCAGTTCTTC
NA	TRBV19	NA	TRBJ1-1	CASSIETVGEAFF	TGTGCCAGTAGTATCGAGACAGTCGGAGAAGCTTTCTTT
TRBD1	TRBV2	few	TRBJ1-3	CASSDQGAGNTIYF	TGTGCCAGCAGCGACCAGGGGGCTGGAAACACCATATATTTT
TRBD2	TRBV5-1	NA	TRBJ2-5	CASSLALSRAGVQETQYF	TGCGCCAGCAGCTTGGCACTCTCCCGGGCGGGAGTTCAAGAGACCCAGTACTTC
NA	TRBV7-6	NA	TRBJ1-5	CASSLATVSNQPQHF	TGTGCCAGCAGCTTAGCCACAGTTAGCAATCAGCCCCAGCATTTT
TRBD2	TRBV5-1	NA	TRBJ2-1	CASSSPGLALEQFF	TGCGCCAGCAGCTCTCCGGGACTAGCATTGGAGCAGTTCTTC
NA	TRBV28	NA	TRBJ2-7	CASSSRTGSSYEQYF	TGTGCCAGCAGTTCCCGGACTGGCAGCTCCTACGAGCAGTACTTC
NA	TRBV13	NA	TRBJ2-1	CASSLRTLYNEQFF	TGTGCCAGCAGCCTCCGGACCCTGTACAATGAGCAGTTCTTC
TRBD2	TRBV28	few	TRBJ2-3	CASRSARAGGPFSNTQYF	TGTGCCAGCAGGTCCGCCCGAGCGGGAGGGCCTTTTTCAAATACGCAGTATTTT
NA	TRBV2	NA	TRBJ2-3	CASSVRADTQYF	TGTGCCAGCAGTGTCCGAGCAGATACGCAGTATTTT
NA	TRBV11-3	few	TRBJ2-3	CASSPGGGGTDTQYF	TGTGCCAGCAGCCCCGGAGGGGGCGGCACAGATACGCAGTATTTT
NA	TRBV2	NA	TRBJ1-1	CASSETMNTEAFF	TGTGCCAGCAGTGAAACCATGAACACTGAAGCTTTCTTT
TRBD1	TRBV25-1	few	TRBJ1-5	CASSDATGAYNQPQHF	TGTGCCAGCAGTGACGCGACAGGGGCGTACAATCAGCCCCAGCATTTT
NA	TRBV6-4	NA	TRBJ1-2	CASRRDTTTRYGYTF	TGTGCCAGCCGCCGGGACACAACGACCAGATATGGCTACACCTTC
TRBD2	TRBV9	NA	TRBJ2-7	CASSLTGTSIRGQYF	TGTGCCAGCAGCCTTACCGGGACTAGCATTAGAGGGCAGTACTTC
NA	TRBV10-3	many	TRBJ2-4	CAISESRIQYF	TGTGCCATCAGTGAGTCCCGCATTCAGTACTTC
NA	TRBV5-1	few	TRBJ1-1	CASSSYRVDYTEAFF	TGCGCCAGCAGCAGTTACAGGGTTGATTACACTGAAGCTTTCTTT
TRBD1	TRBV28	NA	TRBJ1-1	CASSSIRDRDEAFF	TGTGCCAGCAGTTCGATTCGGGACAGGGATGAAGCTTTCTTT
TRBD2	TRBV9	few	TRBJ2-1	CASSVDPSGRPYNEQFF	TGTGCCAGCAGCGTAGACCCTAGCGGGAGGCCCTACAATGAGCAGTTCTTC
NA	TRBV5-1	NA	TRBJ2-7	CASSADSYEQYF	TGCGCCAGCAGCGCAGACAGTTACGAGCAGTACTTC
NA	TRBV10-3	NA	TRBJ1-1	CAIGLKRTEAFF	TGTGCCATCGGGTTGAAAAGGACTGAAGCTTTCTTT
TRBD2	TRBV7-2	few	TRBJ2-5	CASSLERGGQKTQYF	TGTGCCAGCAGCTTAGAGCGGGGGGGCCAGAAGACCCAGTACTTC
TRBD2	TRBV4-3	few	TRBJ2-1	CASSQEGGLVPYNEQFF	TGCGCCAGCAGCCAAGAAGGGGGACTAGTCCCTTACAATGAGCAGTTCTTC
NA	TRBV14	few	TRBJ1-1	CASSQRWTEAFF	TGTGCCAGCAGCCAACGTTGGACTGAAGCTTTCTTT
NA	TRBV6-5	few	TRBJ1-1	CASSYSNQGETEAFF	TGTGCCAGCAGTTACTCGAACCAGGGCGAGACTGAAGCTTTCTTT
NA	TRBV13	NA	TRBJ2-5	CASSQRHKFVFKEETQYF	TGTGCCAGCAGCCAGCGACACAAATTTGTCTTCAAGGAAGAGACCCAGTACTTC
NA	TRBV18	few	TRBJ1-1	CASSPQGNTEAFF	TGTGCCAGCTCACCACAGGGTAACACTGAAGCTTTCTTT